The sample holds a few counts of the clone carrying this TCR beta chain. TCRdb recomputed calls from the 5' RACE reads with MiXCR, one row per CDR3 protein. The sample shows approximately 92,000 distinct CDR3 sequences, about 12% of them seen only once. The CDR3 sequence is 14 residues long. The V segment lost 2 bases and the J segment 4 bases; nucleotides outside the gene matches: 4. Germline values: CDR1 DFQATT, CDR2 SNEGSKA (reference sequence). Time point defined: sample taken at primary tumor resection. The cohort: 70 to 75 early-stage, untreated non-small cell lung cancer patients. Unsorted whole RNA samples from tumor, nontumor lung or frozen PBMC were sequenced. The data were taken from a study of spatial heterogeneity in lung cancer.

The material sequenced was PBMCs, taken at surgery. The chain combines TRBV20-1 with TRBJ2-1, with 8 nucleotides matching TRBD2. This clonotype originated in a male donor with early-stage non-small cell lung cancer. The CDR3 sequence is CSARIQRGYNEQFF. The DNA for the CDR3 is TGCAGTGCTAGAATCCAGCGGGGGTACAATGAGCAGTTCTTC.